Each of the 23 T cell receptor beta chains below was sequenced from the same sample in a study of T cells in Graves' hyperthyroidism and ophthalmopathy. The CDR3 regions of TCR beta were amplified from RNA transcripts. HTBI primers were employed in a first-round RT-PCR of the TCR CDR3. Each CDR3 protein gets one entry after TCRdb re-called the multiplex PCR reads with MiXCR. The table includes 730,000 or so distinct CDR3 sequences, around 20% detected once. Sequenced input: blood. Receptors were obtained from a woman between 45 and 65 years old with Graves' hyperthyroidism that later progressed to Graves' ophthalmopathy.

This chain links TRBV19 with TRBJ2-7; D gene ambiguous. CDR3 length: 12 amino acids. Germline CDR1 and CDR2: LNHDA and SQIVND (reference sequence). Trimming took 3 bases from V and 7 from J, leaving 10 bases between them. CDR3 sequence reads: CASSMSFGEQYF. In nucleotides, the CDR3 is TGTGCCAGTAGTATGTCCTTCGGGGAGCAGTACTTC.

The CDR3 nucleotides are TGTGCCAGCATGCCCCGGGCCAACGTCCTGACTTTC. This sequence encodes CASMPRANVLTF. This chain joins TRBV2 and TRBJ2-6, with D unresolved. The CDR3 length is 12 residues. Trimming left V 7 bases short and J 5 bases short, with 6 bases between. The germline CDR1 and CDR2 sequences are SNHLY and FYNNEI.

Many counts were recorded for this clonotype. The rearrangement joins TRBV3-1 to TRBJ2-1; D remains unclear. The CDR3 contains 14 residues. Germline V lookup: CDR1 LGHDT, CDR2 YNNKEL (reference sequence). Trimming removed 0 bases from V and 4 bases from J, with 7 bases in between. CDR3 bases: TGTGCCAGCAGCCAAGACGCCCGATACAATGAGCAGTTCTTC. Its translation is CASSQDARYNEQFF.

This clonotype has ten or more counts. The chain uses TRBV11-2 and TRBJ2-1; TRBD1 matches 9 bases. The CDR3 is 15 residues long. V lost 3 bases, J lost 9 bases, and 9 bases stayed unmatched. The germline gives CDR1 SGHAT, CDR2 FQNNGV. The CDR3 DNA reads TGTGCCAGCAGCTTGTCTTACAGGGGGCAGGGTGAGCAGTTCTTC. This encodes CASSLSYRGQGEQFF.

This rearrangement joins TRBV10-3 to TRBJ2-4, with D maybe TRBD1 (6 bases). Trimming removed 2 bases at V and 7 bases at J, with 24 bases between. CDR1 and CDR2 from the germline V gene are ENHRY and SYGVKD. CDR3 length equals 18 residues. CDR3 residues: CAISEPTADRPNGNIQYF. The CDR3 DNA reads TGTGCCATCAGTGAGCCAACGGCCGACAGGCCCAACGGGAACATTCAGTACTTC.

V usage is TRBV6-1 and J usage is TRBJ1-2; 11 nucleotides agree with TRBD1. CDR3 length equals 12 residues. V shed 6 bases, J shed 7 bases, and the junction held 1 base outside the gene matches. CDR1 MNHNS and CDR2 SASEGT come from the germline V gene. In DNA, the CDR3 is TGTGCCAGCAGGGGGACAGGGGGTGGCTACACCTTC. Translated, it gives CASRGTGGGYTF.

This clonotype was detected only a few times. The chain joins TRBV4-1 to TRBJ1-5, with 7 bases that match TRBD1. Germline CDR1 and CDR2: MGHRA and YSYEKL. This CDR3 has 15 amino acids. The J segment lost 7 bases and the V segment lost 2 bases, leaving 8 bases of the junction unmatched. The CDR3 DNA follows: TGCGCCAGCAGCCAAACAACAGGGGCAGGACAGCCCCAGCATTTT. Translated: CASSQTTGAGQPQHF.

A few counts support this clonotype. The chain recombines TRBV20-1 with TRBJ2-3; either TRBD1 or TRBD2 may fit D (5 bases each). The CDR3 has 14 amino acids. Trimming left V 2 bases short and J 4 bases short, with 13 bases between. Germline V gene sequence: CDR1 DFQATT, CDR2 SNEGSKA (reference sequence). CDR3 bases: TGCAGTGCTAGATATGGGGGTATCCCAGATACGCAGTATTTT. Translation: CSARYGGIPDTQYF.

About this clonotype itself: A junction boundary mismatches the germline segment, possibly from a read error. V is TRBV10-1 and J is TRBJ1-1, with TRBD1 identical over 9 bases. CDR1 and CDR2 (germline): WNHNN, SYGVQD (reference sequence). This CDR3 spans 13 amino acids. The CDR3 is CVSSNRGLTEAFF. Written as DNA, the CDR3 is TGCGTCAGCAGTAACAGGGGGCTCACTGAAGCTTTCTTT.

This clonotype appeared a few times. The chain employs TRBV19 and TRBJ1-5, with D maybe TRBD1 (5 bases). The germline V and J ends were trimmed by 10 bases and 1 base, with 11 bases remaining between them. The CDR3 spans 13 residues. CDR1 is LNHDA and CDR2 is SQIVND in the germline V gene (reference sequence). The CDR3 DNA follows: TGTGCCACACGACAGTTAAGCAATCAGCCCCAGCATTTT. It encodes CATRQLSNQPQHF.

The chain uses TRBV6-2 or TRBV6-3 and TRBJ2-3; 9 nucleotides line up with TRBD2. The ends lost 7 bases at V and 3 bases at J; junction bases unmatched: 5. This CDR3 is built from 14 residues. Germline V CDR1 and CDR2: MNHEY, SVGEGT. CDR3 sequence: CASTSGGYTDTQYF. The CDR3 DNA sequence: TGTGCCAGCACAAGCGGGGGGTATACAGATACGCAGTATTTT.

This clonotype was counted at least ten times. Here the CDR3 DNA reads TGTGCCAGCAGTTACTCGATAGGTGGGGGGGAGACCCAGTACTTC. It is translated as CASSYSIGGGETQYF. The chain joins TRBV6-5 to TRBJ2-5, with D possibly TRBD2 on 6 matching bases. Germline V CDR1 and CDR2: MNHEY, SVGAGI. Trimming cost V 0 bases and J 5 bases, with 13 bases left between them. CDR3 size: 15 residues.

This clonotype was recorded a few times. The chain carries TRBV7-2 and TRBJ1-5; D not resolved. Germline lookup yields CDR1 SGHTA and CDR2 FQGNSA. CDR3 size: 14 residues. Trimming cost V 3 bases and J 4 bases, with 10 bases left between them. The CDR3 sequence is CASSLLGVNQPQHF. DNA for the CDR3: TGTGCCAGCAGCTTGCTTGGGGTTAATCAGCCCCAGCATTTT.

In this sample, this clonotype turned up a few times. The J gene is TRBJ2-1, the V gene TRBV19; D may be TRBD2 (6 bases). CDR3 length: 14 residues. Trimming removed 10 bases from V and 10 bases from J, with 23 bases in between. Germline CDR1 and CDR2: LNHDA and SQIVND (reference sequence). CDR3 sequence reads: CATETRDFFGEQFF. CDR3 in DNA: TGTGCCACCGAGACCCGGGACTTTTTTGGAGAGCAGTTCTTC.

The table lists this clonotype with many counts. The CDR3 DNA reads TGTGCCAGCAGCTATAATATGGACGAAACCTCGGGAAAACTGTTTTTT. Protein product: CASSYNMDETSGKLFF. The V call is TRBV5-5, the J call TRBJ1-4, with D hard to call. Germline CDR1 and CDR2: SGHKS and YYEKEE (reference sequence). With 3 bases removed from V and 10 bases from J, the gap between germline ends came to 22 bases. The CDR3 is 16 residues long.

In its sample, this clonotype was seen a few times. The chain has TRBV4-2 and TRBJ2-2; 9 bases map to TRBD2. Germline loops: CDR1 LGHNA, CDR2 YNFKEQ. V shed 0 bases and J 4 bases; nucleotides not matched to a gene: 6. This CDR3 spans 17 amino acids. The CDR3 sequence: CASSQDLRRGGTGELFF. As DNA, the CDR3 is TGTGCCAGCAGCCAAGATCTTAGGCGGGGGGGCACCGGGGAGCTGTTTTTT.

This clonotype was detected a few times. The CDR3 reads CASSESGVVETQYF. CDR3 sequence (DNA): TGTGCCAGCAGCGAATCGGGTGTAGTGGAGACCCAGTACTTC. The chain combines TRBV9 with TRBJ2-5, with unresolved D. Trimming took 3 bases from V and 5 from J, leaving 14 bases between them. Per the germline V gene, CDR1 is SGDLS and CDR2 is YYNGEE. This CDR3 comprises 14 residues.

J is TRBJ2-2 and V is TRBV3-1, with a weak D call TRBD2 (5 bases). Looked up from germline, CDR1 is LGHDT and CDR2 is YNNKEL (reference sequence). Trimming removed 1 base at V and 6 bases at J, with 12 bases between. This CDR3 is 15 amino acids long. The CDR3 DNA reads as TGTGCCAGCAGCCAAGTGAACTTCGGGGCCGGGGAGCTGTTTTTT. It translates to CASSQVNFGAGELFF.

The table lists this clonotype with many counts. J is TRBJ1-1 and V is TRBV11-1; D is ambiguous. The CDR3 runs to 15 residues. Germline lookup yields CDR1 SGHAT and CDR2 FQDESV (reference sequence). V lost 5 bases, J lost 0 bases, and 13 bases lay in between. DNA of the CDR3: TGTGCCAGCAGCATACGGTCGGCCTTGAACACTGAAGCTTTCTTT. This gives the protein CASSIRSALNTEAFF.

The chain links TRBV2 to TRBJ1-5; 8 bases are a match to TRBD1. V was pared by 6 bases and J by 0 bases, with 4 bases of the junction left unmatched. Germline V gene lookup returns CDR1 SNHLY and CDR2 FYNNEI. This CDR3 is built from 15 residues. The CDR3, as DNA: TGTGCCAGCAGACTAGACAGGGGTAGCAATCAGCCCCAGCATTTT. Protein product: CASRLDRGSNQPQHF.

The chain is built from TRBV19 and TRBJ1-1, with D maybe TRBD1 (6 bases). Trimming took off 5 bases at V and 11 bases at J, with 15 bases between the two ends. The CDR3 extends over 12 amino acids. Germline CDR1 LNHDA, CDR2 SQIVND (reference sequence). The CDR3 DNA reads TGTGCCAGTAGTCCCAGGACAGCAACGGCTTTCTTT. Translated, it gives CASSPRTATAFF.

The V and J genes are TRBV25-1 and TRBJ1-2, with D unclear. The germline CDR1 and CDR2 sequences are MGHDK and SYGVNS. Trimming cost V 4 bases and J 6 bases, with 12 bases left between them. This CDR3 region has 13 residues. The CDR3 here is CASSGVHFNGYTF. In nucleotides, the CDR3 is TGTGCCAGCAGTGGAGTTCACTTTAATGGCTACACCTTC.

This clonotype was recorded many times. The rearrangement uses TRBV3-1 and TRBJ1-5, with TRBD1 matching 8 bases. Trimming cost V 4 bases and J 7 bases; bases outside gene matches: 6. The CDR3 runs to 14 residues. CDR1 and CDR2 (germline): LGHDT, YNNKEL (reference sequence). The chain's CDR3 is CASSRDRIGQPQHF. As DNA, the CDR3 is TGTGCCAGCAGCCGGGACAGGATTGGCCAGCCCCAGCATTTT. Complete variable domain (other parts from reference TRBV3-1 and TRBJ1-5): DTAVSQTPKYLVTQMGNDKSIKCEQNLGHDTMYWYKQDSKKFLKIMFSYNNKELIINETVPNRFSPKSPDKAHLNLHINSLELGDSAVYFCASSRDRIGQPQHFGDGTRLSIL.